This entry features one TCR beta chain sequence. These data belong to a study of regulatory T cells in long-lasting Graves disease. Trimming cost V 2 bases and J 3 bases, with 13 bases left between them. This CDR3 has 15 amino acids. The germline gives CDR1 ENHRY, CDR2 SYGVKD. iRepertoire HTBI primers and Arm-PCR of CDR3 regions built TCR beta libraries. A single record per CDR3 protein comes from TCRdb applying MiXCR to the multiplex PCR reads. The profile shows a few hundred thousand distinct CDR3 sequences, 23% of them singletons. Stated time point: persistent/refractory GD, antithyroid drugs over 5 years with positive TRAb. RNA isolated from PBMCs was used to make the TCR library.

The source of this sequence is a female donor with Graves disease. The chain has TRBV10-3 and TRBJ1-2; D is perhaps TRBD1 (5 bases). Here the sequenced sample was peripheral blood mononuclear cells (PBMCs), taken when the disease was refractory, from a patient treated with antithyroid drugs. The CDR3 nucleotides are TGTGCCATCAGTGAGGAGGGACCGAATTACTATGGCTACACCTTC. It is translated as CAISEEGPNYYGYTF.